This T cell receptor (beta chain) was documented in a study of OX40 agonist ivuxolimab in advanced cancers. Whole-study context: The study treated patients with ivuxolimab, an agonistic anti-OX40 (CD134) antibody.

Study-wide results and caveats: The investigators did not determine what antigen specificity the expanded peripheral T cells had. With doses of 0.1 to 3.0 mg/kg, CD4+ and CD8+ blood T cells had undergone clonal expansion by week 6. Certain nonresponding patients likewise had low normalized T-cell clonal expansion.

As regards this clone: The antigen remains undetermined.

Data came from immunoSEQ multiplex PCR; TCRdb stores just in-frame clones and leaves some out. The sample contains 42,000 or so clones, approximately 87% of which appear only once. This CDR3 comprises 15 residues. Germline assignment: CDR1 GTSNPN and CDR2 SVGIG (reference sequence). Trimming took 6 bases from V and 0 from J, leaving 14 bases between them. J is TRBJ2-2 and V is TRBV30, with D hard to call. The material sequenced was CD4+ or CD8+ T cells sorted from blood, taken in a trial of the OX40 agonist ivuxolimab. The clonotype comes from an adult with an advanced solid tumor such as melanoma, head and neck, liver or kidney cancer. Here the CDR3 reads CACAGPTANTGELFF. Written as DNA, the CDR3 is TGTGCCTGTGCCGGGCCTACCGCGAACACCGGGGAGCTGTTTTTT.